The T cell receptor beta chain described here comes from a study of blood T cell repertoires in COVID-19 (dated by TCRdb to between 2020 and 2021). A note on the overall study: Samples covering the acute and convalescent phases of COVID-19 were provided by collaborators in the United States, Italy and Spain. The samples were drawn from two sources: the first 160 participants of the ongoing ImmuneRACE study, and 1,000 to 1,500 subjects contributed by 6 global collaborators. Where available, HLA class I and class II types were taken from metadata supplied by the sample provider and were not determined by assay-based typing. The material from the prospective study consisted of cDNA or gDNA derived from T cells, B-cell-depleted T cells, or PBMCs. Nearly every sample came with metadata listing a de-identified subject ID, COVID-19 status, age in years and sex. A freely available public database, intended as a resource for researchers studying the immune response to SARS-CoV-2, is where the repertoires were released. Subjects who had been exposed to COVID-19, were actively infected with it, or had recovered from it provided the deeply sampled blood TCRbeta repertoires that made up the dataset.

Whole blood was collected in K2EDTA tubes by collaborating institutions according to the institutions' own protocols. For TCRbeta analysis, collaborators shipped samples in one of three forms: frozen whole blood, isolated PBMCs, or DNA extracted from either of those sample types. TCRbeta CDR3 regions were amplified from genomic DNA by means of the immunoSEQ Assay, a bias-controlled multiplex PCR. The authors' analysis ran thus. The number of nucleated cells in each sample was estimated by amplification of reference gene primers within the assay. To quantify the absolute abundance of each unique TCRbeta CDR3 rearrangement, sequence reads were collapsed and filtered. For each sample, productive Simpson clonality was calculated by taking the square root of Simpson's diversity index across productive rearrangements. The immuneACCESS repertoire file appears here via TCRdb, limited to in-frame rearrangements. These files lack a portion of the clones; in checked studies, under half of the deficit traces to unresolved V genes, and the cause of the others is not known. V, J and clone size are taken as reported in that table, and D and trimming were inferred from the DNA itself. The sample yields around 58,000 clones; approximately 82% were counted once. Roughly 5.2% of the sample is in the top ten clones.

The junction shows trimming of 0 bases on V and 9 bases on J, plus 18 bases between the germline ends. The CDR3 spans 17 residues, from the cysteine through the phenylalanine. The kept DNA is CDR3 alone, 51 bases in frame from the first base. The germline V gene encodes CDR1 LGHNA and CDR2 YNFKEQ. Compared with the rest of its sample, this clone is medium-sized (0.01 to 0.1%). Its antigen remains undetermined. Base qualities are not provided; no much larger clone lies one nucleotide away. Broader findings and caveats from the paper: How much clinical and demographic metadata was included differed by source and by participant, and the metadata was provided uncurated.

The V gene is TRBV4-2 and the J gene is TRBJ1-6; TRBD1 is possibly the D segment (5 matching bases). Sequenced input: peripheral blood. This sequence originates from a human donor in a cohort sampled during active COVID-19. In nucleotides, the sequence is TGTGCCAGCAGCCAAGAGGGTGCCGGGGGTCAGGTTTCACCCCTCCACTTT. It is translated as CASSQEGAGGQVSPLHF.